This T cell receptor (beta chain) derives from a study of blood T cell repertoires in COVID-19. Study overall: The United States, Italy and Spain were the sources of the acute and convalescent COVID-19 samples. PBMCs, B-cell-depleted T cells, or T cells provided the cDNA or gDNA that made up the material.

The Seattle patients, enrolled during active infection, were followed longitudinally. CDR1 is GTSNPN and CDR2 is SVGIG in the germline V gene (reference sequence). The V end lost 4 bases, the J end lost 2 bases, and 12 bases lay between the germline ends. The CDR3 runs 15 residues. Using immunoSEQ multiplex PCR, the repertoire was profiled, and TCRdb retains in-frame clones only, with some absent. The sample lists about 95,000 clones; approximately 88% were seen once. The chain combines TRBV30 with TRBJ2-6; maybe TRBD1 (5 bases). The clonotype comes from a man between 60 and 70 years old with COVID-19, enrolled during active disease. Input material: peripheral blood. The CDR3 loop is CAWTPEGAGANVLTF. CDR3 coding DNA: TGTGCCTGGACCCCTGAAGGGGCTGGGGCCAACGTCCTGACTTTC.